Sequencing of this T cell receptor beta chain was carried out in a study of shared clonotypes between healthy human individuals. Study outcomes and limitations: Represented diversity, genetic and exposure-history alike, was limited by few donors.

Splitting of each subset's genomic DNA was done evenly across several immunoSEQ plates. When replicate PCRs were run on sorted subsets, they used around 0.2 ug DNA, some 33,000 T cell genomes. Sequencing was performed with immunoSEQ multiplex PCR; in TCRdb, only in-frame clones are kept and a portion is missing. The sample consists of roughly 1,100,000 clones, around 76% of them appearing once. Remarks on this clone: What it recognizes is unknown.

Germline assignment: CDR1 LGHNA and CDR2 YSLEER. Unmatched junction bases numbered 10, after V lost 0 bases and J lost 3 bases. The CDR3 has 18 residues. Sequencing used memory CD4+ T cells sorted from blood. Stated subset: CD45RA-negative fraction. The V and J genes are TRBV4-3 and TRBJ1-4, with 7 bases that match TRBD1. This TCR derives from a man between 18 and 35 years old in good health. DNA for the CDR3: TGCGCCAGCAGCCAAGATTCGACAGGGTTTAGGTCTAATGAAAAACTGTTTTTT. Translated, it gives CASSQDSTGFRSNEKLFF.